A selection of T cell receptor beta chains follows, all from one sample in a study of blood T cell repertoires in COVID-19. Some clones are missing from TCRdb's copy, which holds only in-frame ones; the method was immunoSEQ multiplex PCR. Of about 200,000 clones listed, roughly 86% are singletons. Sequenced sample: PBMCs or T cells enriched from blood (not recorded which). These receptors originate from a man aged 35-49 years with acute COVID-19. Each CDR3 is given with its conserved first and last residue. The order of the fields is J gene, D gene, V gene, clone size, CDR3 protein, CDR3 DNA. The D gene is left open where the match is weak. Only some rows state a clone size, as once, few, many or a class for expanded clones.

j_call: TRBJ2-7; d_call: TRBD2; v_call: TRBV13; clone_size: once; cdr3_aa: CASSLDGGAGPTTYEQYF; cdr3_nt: TGTGCCAGCAGCTTAGACGGGGGGGCGGGACCAACCACCTACGAGCAGTACTTC
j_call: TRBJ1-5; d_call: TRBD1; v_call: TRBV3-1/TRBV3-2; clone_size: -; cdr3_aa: CASSNRGSYSNQPQHF; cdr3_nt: TGTGCCAGCAGCAACAGGGGATCTTATAGCAATCAGCCCCAGCATTTT
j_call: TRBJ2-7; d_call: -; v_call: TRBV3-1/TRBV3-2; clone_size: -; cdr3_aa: CASSQGVQFSYEQYF; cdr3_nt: TGTGCCAGCAGCCAAGGTGTTCAGTTCTCCTACGAGCAGTACTTC
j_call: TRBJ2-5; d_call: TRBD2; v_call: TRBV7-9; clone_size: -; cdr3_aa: CASSLVQIAGRKTQYF; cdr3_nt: TGTGCCAGCAGCTTAGTCCAGATAGCGGGGAGGAAGACCCAGTACTTC
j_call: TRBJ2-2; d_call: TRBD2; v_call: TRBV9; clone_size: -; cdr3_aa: CASSTGLSTGELFF; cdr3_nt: TGTGCCAGCAGCACGGGACTAAGCACCGGGGAGCTGTTTTTT
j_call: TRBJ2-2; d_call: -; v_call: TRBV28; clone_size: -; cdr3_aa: CASSLGGNSGGELFF; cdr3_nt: TGTGCCAGCAGTTTAGGCGGGAACTCTGGCGGGGAGCTGTTTTTT
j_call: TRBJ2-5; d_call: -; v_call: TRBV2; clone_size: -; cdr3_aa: CASSEREEETQYF; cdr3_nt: TGTGCCAGCAGTGAAAGGGAGGAGGAGACCCAGTACTTC
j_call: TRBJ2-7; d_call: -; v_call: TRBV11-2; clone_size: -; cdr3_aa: CASSLGYLRGSEQYF; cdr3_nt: TGTGCCAGCAGCTTAGGATACCTCCGTGGGAGCGAGCAGTACTTC
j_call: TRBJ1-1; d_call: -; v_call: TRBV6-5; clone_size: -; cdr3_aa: CASSYVGRAEAFF; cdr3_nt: TGTGCCAGCAGTTACGTCGGTCGGGCTGAAGCTTTCTTT
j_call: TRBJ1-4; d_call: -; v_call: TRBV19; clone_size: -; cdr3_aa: CASSIGEGAHEKLFF; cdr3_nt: TGTGCCAGTAGTATAGGAGAAGGGGCCCATGAAAAACTGTTTTTT
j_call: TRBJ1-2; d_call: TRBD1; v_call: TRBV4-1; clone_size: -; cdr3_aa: CASSPGGLQPYGYTF; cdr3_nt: TGCGCCAGCAGCCCAGGGGGACTCCAGCCCTATGGCTACACCTTC
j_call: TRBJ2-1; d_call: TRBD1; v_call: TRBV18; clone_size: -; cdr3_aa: CASSYDRGRDEQFF; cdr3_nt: TGTGCCAGCTCATACGACAGGGGGCGGGATGAGCAGTTCTTC
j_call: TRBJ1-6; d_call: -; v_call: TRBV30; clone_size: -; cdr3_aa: CAWTGFSYNSPLHF; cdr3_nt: TGTGCCTGGACAGGGTTTTCCTATAATTCACCCCTCCACTTT
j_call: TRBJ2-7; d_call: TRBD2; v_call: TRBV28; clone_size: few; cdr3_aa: CATRNRGKLAGEVYEQYF; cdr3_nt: TGTGCCACACGTAATCGGGGAAAACTGGCGGGAGAGGTTTACGAGCAGTACTTC
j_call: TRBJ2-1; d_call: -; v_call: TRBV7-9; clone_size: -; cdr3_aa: CASSLGGANEQFF; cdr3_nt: TGTGCCAGCAGCTTAGGTGGAGCCAATGAGCAGTTCTTC
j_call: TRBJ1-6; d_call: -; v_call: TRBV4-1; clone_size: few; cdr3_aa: CASSQDLSRDNSPLHF; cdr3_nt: TGCGCCAGCAGCCAAGATCTTAGCAGGGATAATTCACCCCTCCACTTT
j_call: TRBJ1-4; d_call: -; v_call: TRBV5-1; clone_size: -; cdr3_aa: CASSLDLFRVEKLFF; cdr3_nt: TGCGCCAGCAGCTTGGATTTATTTCGGGTTGAAAAACTGTTTTTT
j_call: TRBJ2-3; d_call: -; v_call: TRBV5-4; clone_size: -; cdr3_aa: CASSSAVFLTSTDTQYF; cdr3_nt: TGTGCCAGCAGCTCCGCCGTATTTCTTACTAGCACAGATACGCAGTATTTT
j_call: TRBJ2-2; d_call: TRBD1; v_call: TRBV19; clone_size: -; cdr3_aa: CALQSRGHGGELFF; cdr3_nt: TGTGCCCTACAGTCGAGGGGGCACGGCGGGGAGCTGTTTTTT
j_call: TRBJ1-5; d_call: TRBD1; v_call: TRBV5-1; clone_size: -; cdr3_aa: CASSPPDRGGQPQHF; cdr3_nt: TGCGCCAGCAGCCCCCCCGACAGGGGGGGTCAGCCCCAGCATTTT
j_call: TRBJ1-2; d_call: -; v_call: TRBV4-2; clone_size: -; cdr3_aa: CASSQDGVARAYGYTF; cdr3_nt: TGTGCCAGCAGCCAAGATGGAGTGGCCAGGGCCTATGGCTACACCTTC
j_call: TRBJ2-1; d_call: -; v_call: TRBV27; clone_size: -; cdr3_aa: CASSLAMWVTGYNEQFF; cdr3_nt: TGTGCCAGCAGTTTAGCTATGTGGGTAACGGGCTACAATGAGCAGTTCTTC
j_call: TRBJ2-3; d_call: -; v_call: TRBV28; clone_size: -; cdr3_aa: CASSLGLLVDTQYF; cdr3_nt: TGTGCCAGCAGTTTAGGCCTCCTAGTAGATACGCAGTATTTT
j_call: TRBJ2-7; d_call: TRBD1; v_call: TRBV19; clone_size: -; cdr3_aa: CASSQQGALGQQYF; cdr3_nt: TGTGCCAGTAGTCAACAGGGGGCCCTGGGGCAGCAGTACTTC
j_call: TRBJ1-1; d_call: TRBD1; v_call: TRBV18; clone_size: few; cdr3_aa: CASSPRQGGMNTEAFF; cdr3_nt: TGTGCCAGCTCACCAAGACAGGGGGGGATGAACACTGAAGCTTTCTTT
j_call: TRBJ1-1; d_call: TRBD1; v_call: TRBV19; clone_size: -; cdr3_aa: CASSAGTGLNTEAFF; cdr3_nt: TGTGCCAGTAGTGCGGGGACAGGCCTGAACACTGAAGCTTTCTTT
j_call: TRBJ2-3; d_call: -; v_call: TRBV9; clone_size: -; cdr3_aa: CASSVRDRTSTDTQYF; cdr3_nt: TGTGCCAGCAGCGTCCGAGACAGGACTAGCACAGATACGCAGTATTTT
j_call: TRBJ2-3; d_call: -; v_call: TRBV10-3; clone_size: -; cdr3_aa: CAIRQFESTDTQYF; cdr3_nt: TGTGCCATCAGGCAATTCGAGAGCACAGATACGCAGTATTTT
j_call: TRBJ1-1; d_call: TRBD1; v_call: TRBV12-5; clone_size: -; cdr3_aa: CARQGGAEAFF; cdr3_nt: TGTGCTAGACAGGGGGGCGCTGAAGCTTTCTTT
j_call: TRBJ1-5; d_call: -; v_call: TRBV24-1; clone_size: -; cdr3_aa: CATSEDPGGSQHF; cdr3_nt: TGTGCCACCAGTGAAGATCCGGGAGGATCCCAGCATTTT
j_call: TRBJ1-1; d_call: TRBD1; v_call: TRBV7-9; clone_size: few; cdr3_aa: CASGGDSFMNTEAFF; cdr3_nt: TGTGCCAGCGGCGGGGACAGCTTCATGAACACTGAAGCTTTCTTT
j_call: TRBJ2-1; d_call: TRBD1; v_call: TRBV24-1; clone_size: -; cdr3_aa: CATSVGGQGPDDNEQFF; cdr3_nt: TGTGCCACCAGTGTAGGGGGACAGGGTCCCGATGACAATGAGCAGTTCTTC
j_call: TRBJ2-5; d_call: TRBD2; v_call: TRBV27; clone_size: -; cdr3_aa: CASGLIAGQETQYF; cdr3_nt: TGTGCCAGCGGATTAATAGCGGGACAAGAGACCCAGTACTTC
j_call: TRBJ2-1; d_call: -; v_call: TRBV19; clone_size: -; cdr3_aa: CASSGRGFESDEQFF; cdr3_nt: TGTGCCAGTAGTGGGAGGGGGTTCGAAAGCGATGAGCAGTTCTTC
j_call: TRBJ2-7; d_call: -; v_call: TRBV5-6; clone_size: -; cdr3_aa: CASSLGLPEQYF; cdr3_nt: TGTGCCAGCAGCTTAGGACTTCCCGAGCAGTACTTC
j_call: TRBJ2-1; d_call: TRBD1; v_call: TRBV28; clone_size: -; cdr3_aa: CASSLEGASYNEQFF; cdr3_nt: TGTGCCAGCAGTTTAGAGGGGGCTTCCTACAATGAGCAGTTCTTC
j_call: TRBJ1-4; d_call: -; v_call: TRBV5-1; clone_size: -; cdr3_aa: CASSLAGGKAEKLFF; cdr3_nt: TGCGCCAGCAGCTTGGCCGGGGGAAAGGCTGAAAAACTGTTTTTT
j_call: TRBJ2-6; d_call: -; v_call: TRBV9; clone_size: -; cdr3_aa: CASTPGDGANVLTF; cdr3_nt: TGTGCAAGCACCCCAGGGGACGGGGCCAACGTCCTGACTTTC
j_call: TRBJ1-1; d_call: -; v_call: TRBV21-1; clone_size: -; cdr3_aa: CAGCHRGMNTEAFF; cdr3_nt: TGTGCCGGGTGCCACAGGGGAATGAACACTGAAGCTTTCTTT
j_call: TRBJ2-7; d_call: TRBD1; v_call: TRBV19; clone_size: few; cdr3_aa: CASSIEQGPGYEQYF; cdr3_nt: TGTGCCAGTAGTATCGAACAGGGGCCAGGCTACGAGCAGTACTTC
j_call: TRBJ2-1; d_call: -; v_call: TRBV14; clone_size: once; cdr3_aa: CASSQARVQQFF; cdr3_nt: TGTGCCAGCAGCCAAGCCAGGGTTCAGCAGTTCTTC
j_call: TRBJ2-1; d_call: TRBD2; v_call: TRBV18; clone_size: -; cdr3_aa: CASSPASFGEGSYNEQFF; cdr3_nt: TGTGCCAGCTCACCCGCGTCATTCGGGGAGGGCTCCTACAATGAGCAGTTCTTC
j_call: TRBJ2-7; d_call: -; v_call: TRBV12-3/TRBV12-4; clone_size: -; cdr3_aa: CASSGGRAYEQYF; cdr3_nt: TGTGCCAGCAGTGGAGGGCGTGCCTACGAGCAGTACTTC
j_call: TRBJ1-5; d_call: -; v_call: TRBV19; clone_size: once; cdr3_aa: CASIERRGGHQPQHF; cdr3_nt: TGTGCCAGTATCGAGAGGAGGGGCGGGCATCAGCCCCAGCATTTT
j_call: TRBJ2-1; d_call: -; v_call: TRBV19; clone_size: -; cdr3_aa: CASSRGPAGGLGNEQFF; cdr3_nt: TGTGCCAGCTCCCGGGGACCAGCGGGCGGTTTGGGCAATGAGCAGTTCTTC
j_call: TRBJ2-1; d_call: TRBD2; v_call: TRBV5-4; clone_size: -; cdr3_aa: CASSSSQGGRDYNEQFF; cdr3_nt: TGTGCCAGCAGCTCCTCGCAGGGTGGGAGGGACTACAATGAGCAGTTCTTC
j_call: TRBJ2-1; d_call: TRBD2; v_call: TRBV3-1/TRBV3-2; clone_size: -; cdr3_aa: CASVEAGTGFVFF; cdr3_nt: TGTGCCAGCGTAGAAGCGGGAACCGGTTTTGTGTTCTTC
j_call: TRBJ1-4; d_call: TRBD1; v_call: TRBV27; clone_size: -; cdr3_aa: CASSPHRGREKLFF; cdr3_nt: TGTGCCAGCAGTCCACACAGGGGTAGGGAAAAACTGTTTTTT
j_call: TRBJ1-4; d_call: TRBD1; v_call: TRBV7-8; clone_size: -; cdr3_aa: CASSLGQGVEKLFF; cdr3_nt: TGTGCCAGCAGCTTAGGGCAGGGGGTTGAAAAACTGTTTTTT
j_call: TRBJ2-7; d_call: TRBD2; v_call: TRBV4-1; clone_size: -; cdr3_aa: CASSHAPGGVAGTYEQYF; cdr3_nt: TGCGCCAGCAGCCACGCTCCGGGGGGGGTAGCGGGGACCTACGAGCAGTACTTC
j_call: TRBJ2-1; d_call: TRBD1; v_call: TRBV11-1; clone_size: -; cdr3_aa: CASSWGTGRSHEQFF; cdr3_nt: TGTGCCAGCAGCTGGGGGACAGGGCGATCACATGAGCAGTTCTTC
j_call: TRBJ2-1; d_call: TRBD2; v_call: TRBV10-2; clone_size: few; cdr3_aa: CASSEAGGPFYNEQFF; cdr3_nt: TGCGCCAGCAGTGAGGCGGGAGGGCCCTTTTACAATGAGCAGTTCTTC
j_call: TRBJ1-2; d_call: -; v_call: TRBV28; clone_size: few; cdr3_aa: CASSSYGTGGSRNYGYTF; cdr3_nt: TGTGCCAGCAGTTCCTACGGGACGGGAGGTAGTCGAAACTATGGCTACACCTTC
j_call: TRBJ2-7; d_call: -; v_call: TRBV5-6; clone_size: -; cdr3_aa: CASSFEGGEQYF; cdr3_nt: TGTGCCAGCAGTTTTGAAGGCGGCGAGCAGTACTTC
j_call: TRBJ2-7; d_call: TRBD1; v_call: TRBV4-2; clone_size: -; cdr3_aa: CASSQGGQGGNSYEQYF; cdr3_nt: TGTGCCAGCAGCCAAGGTGGACAGGGCGGAAACTCCTACGAGCAGTACTTC
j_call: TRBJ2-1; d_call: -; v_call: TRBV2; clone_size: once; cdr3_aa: CASMGARREFF; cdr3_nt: TGTGCCAGTATGGGGGCACGTAGGGAGTTCTTC
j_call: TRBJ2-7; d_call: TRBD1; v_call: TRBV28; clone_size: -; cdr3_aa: CASSPGTDYEQYF; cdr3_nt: TGTGCCAGCAGCCCCGGGACAGATTACGAGCAGTACTTC
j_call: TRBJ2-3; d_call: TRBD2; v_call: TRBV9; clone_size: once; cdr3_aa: CASSGPTSGITDTQYF; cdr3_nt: TGTGCCAGCAGCGGGCCTACTAGCGGGATCACAGATACGCAGTATTTT